The 6 T cell receptor beta chains listed next were all sequenced from one sample in a study of monozygotic twins with inflammatory bowel disease. One entry per CDR3 protein, without DNA, is what TCRdb gives after re-calling the 5' RACE reads. The sample holds about 210,000 distinct CDR3 sequences. The sequenced sample consisted of blood. These receptors originate from a human donor with ulcerative colitis or Crohn's disease, or a healthy co-twin of an affected twin (not recorded which).

The CDR3 is CASSPGGGRTEAFF. V and J are TRBV3-1 and TRBJ1-1. The CDR3 covers 14 residues. Germline V gene sequence: CDR1 LGHDT, CDR2 YNNKEL (reference sequence).

The chain is built from TRBV6-5 and TRBJ2-3; TCRdb's assignment of TRBD1 cannot be checked, as there is no DNA. Germline-derived CDR1 and CDR2 are MNHEY and SVGAGI. The CDR3 is made up of 14 amino acids. The CDR3 loop reads CASSFGIRTDTQYF.

The chain is built from TRBV6-2 or TRBV6-3 and TRBJ2-1; TCRdb lists TRBD2, though no DNA is available to test this call. This CDR3 comprises 11 residues. Germline V gene lookup returns CDR1 MNHEY and CDR2 SVGEGT. CDR3 residues: CASISSRGSFF.

V gene TRBV29-1 combines with J gene TRBJ2-7; without DNA, the TCRdb call of TRBD1 cannot be checked. The germline V gene encodes CDR1 SQVTM and CDR2 ANQGSEA. This CDR3 is built from 13 residues. CDR3 residues: CSVEGDTPYEQYF.

The rearrangement links TRBV20-1 to TRBJ2-7; the D call of TRBD1 rests on TCRdb alone, since no DNA is present to check it. Germline lookup yields CDR1 DFQATT and CDR2 SNEGSKA (reference sequence). This CDR3 has 12 residues. The CDR3 spells CSAEGGPYEQYF.

The chain recombines TRBV29-1 with TRBJ1-1; the TCRdb call, TRBD1, lacks DNA for checking. The CDR3 consists of 12 residues. Germline assignment: CDR1 SQVTM and CDR2 ANQGSEA. The CDR3 protein is CSVDGANTEAFF.